This T cell receptor beta chain was sequenced in a study of shared clonotypes between healthy human individuals. General study points: Among the subsets, naive ones generally showed larger estimated richness than memory ones.

Points on this clone: Its specificity is unknown.

Sequencing was performed with immunoSEQ multiplex PCR; in TCRdb, only in-frame clones are kept and a portion is missing. The top ten hold over 1.3% of the sample, which has roughly 1,100,000 clones, more than 60% seen once. This TCR came from a man younger than 35 in good health. Material: memory CD4+ T cells sorted from blood. As for subset: CD45RA-negative fraction.

CDR3 sequence: CASQRGGREGTDTQYF. Here the CDR3 DNA reads TGTGCCAGCCAACGGGGGGGAAGGGAGGGCACAGATACGCAGTATTTT. The rearrangement joins TRBV6-6 to TRBJ2-3; TRBD2 aligns across 8 bases. The CDR3 contains 16 residues. Germline V gene sequence: CDR1 MNHNY, CDR2 SVGAGI (reference sequence). V lost 8 bases to trimming and J lost 1 base; unmatched junction nucleotides: 11.